This T cell receptor (beta chain) is drawn from a study of radiation and T cells in renal cell carcinoma (dated by TCRdb to about 2020). Regarding the research as a whole: In total, about 51 samples underwent TCR beta sequencing: roughly 26 tumors plus 27 peripheral blood samples. The final blood draw was performed at 4 weeks after radiation, at the same time as nephrectomy. Across all 50 or so samples, several million unique CDR3 nucleotide sequences, encoding 2,658,974 unique CDR3 amino acid sequences, were identified.

Findings and caveats that apply to the study as a whole: No pretreatment tumor biopsies were available, so the baseline intratumoral presence of clonotypes could not be determined. Dynamics of the blood repertoire were not tracked past 4 weeks after treatment. Effects of radiation dose or scheduling on the TCR repertoire could not be addressed with the single-armed trial design. In blood, the top tumor clonotypes increased from baseline to 2 weeks after radiation and then shrank by 4 weeks, which suggests a temporary expansion of tumor-resident clones.

A remark on this clone: The antigen this receptor binds is unknown. No much larger clonotype is one base removed from it; base qualities were not supplied.

The time point tag for this specimen amounts to: blood 4 weeks post-SBRT, at nephrectomy. The treatment or condition label of this sample denotes: 15 Gy SBRT to primary tumor, nephrectomy 4 weeks later. The samples were drawn from a clinical trial, where primary renal cell carcinomas were treated with 15 Gy of stereotactic body radiation therapy and then removed by nephrectomy 4 weeks afterward. To follow tumor-enriched clonotypes, serial peripheral blood was collected from radiation-treated patients at baseline and at 2 weeks and 4 weeks after SBRT. All patients had renal cell carcinoma with clear cell pathology. Genomic DNA for TCR sequencing was prepared using the QIAamp DNA Blood Mini Kit (Qiagen). The analyses included only samples that passed all quality control checks. Following the manufacturer's recommendations, the immunoSEQ kit was used to generate TCR beta libraries from genomic DNA. Library preparation used a first multiplex PCR with proprietary primers, then a second PCR adding unique barcodes, with bead cleanups after each round. Each sample batch included a kit-provided positive control reaction and a negative control reaction. The final libraries underwent checking on an Agilent 4200 TapeStation D1000 ScreenTape, volumetric pooling, and quantification by qPCR. Sequencing was performed on an Illumina NextSeq500 with a MidOutput 150-cycle cartridge, and 156 Read1 and 15 Index1 cycles were run with kit custom primers. The pooled library was loaded at 0.95 to 1 pM, with an approximately 21% PhiX control spiked in. The study's own analysis went as follows. Vendor-processed data were analyzed in R, with a clonotype defined as all T cells sharing the same CDR3 nucleotide sequence. For clone abundance analyses, frequencies were normalized to the 10,000 most abundant clones per sample. Before analysis, public T cell clones were removed, and these numbered fewer than five per sample on average. Tumor-enriched clonotypes and baseline blood-enriched clonotypes were defined as those with an abundance difference of at least 32-fold between compartments. A beta-binomial differential abundance model was used to identify clonotypes that were expanded or contracted between blood time points. Similarity between tumor and blood repertoires was quantified using the Baroni-Urbani and Buser coefficient, and groups were compared with two-tailed Wilcoxon tests in R. Sourced from immuneACCESS, this table was stored by TCRdb with only in-frame sequences that have V and J called. A share of the clones is absent; for the studies checked, an unresolved V gene accounts for under half, and the remainder has no known explanation. From that table come the V and J calls and clone size; the DNA was used to work out D and trimming. Present in this sample are about 83,000 clones, roughly 80% of which were seen just once. 2.4% of the sample rests with the top ten.

The germline V gene (reference sequence) sets CDR1 to LNHDA and CDR2 to SQIVND. Its CDR3 holds 13 amino acids, cysteine through phenylalanine. The entry retains the CDR3 DNA only, 39 bases that are in frame from base 1. The V end loses 7 bases and the J end loses 3 bases, and a stretch of 11 bases separates them. This TCR was recovered from a woman aged 55-70 years with renal cell carcinoma. The source material was blood, sampled from a patient whose treatment included radiotherapy and nephrectomy. This chain is built from TRBV19 and TRBJ2-3; 7 matching bases give a weak D call of TRBD1. The sequenced DNA: TGTGCCAGTACCCCAGGGGGGACAGATACGCAGTATTTT. It translates as CASTPGGTDTQYF.